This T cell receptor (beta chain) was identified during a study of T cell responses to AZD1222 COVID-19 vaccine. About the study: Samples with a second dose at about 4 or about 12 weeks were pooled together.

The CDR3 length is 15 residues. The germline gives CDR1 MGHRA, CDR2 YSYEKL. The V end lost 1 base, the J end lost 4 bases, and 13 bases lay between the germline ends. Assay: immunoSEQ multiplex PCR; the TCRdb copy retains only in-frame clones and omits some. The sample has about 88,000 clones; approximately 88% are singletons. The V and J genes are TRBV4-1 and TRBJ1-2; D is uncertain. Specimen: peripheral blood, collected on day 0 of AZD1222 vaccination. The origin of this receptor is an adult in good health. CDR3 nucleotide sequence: TGCGCCAGCAGCCAAGGTGGTCCAGACCTCTATGGCTACACCTTC. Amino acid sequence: CASSQGGPDLYGYTF.